This is a list of T cell receptor beta chains from one sample in a study of T-cell memory formation after mild COVID-19. TCRdb called the 5' RACE reads again in MiXCR, with one record for every CDR3 protein. The table lists about 110,000 distinct CDR3 sequences, 12% of them singletons. The sample comprised PBMCs or a T cell subset sorted from them (not recorded which). The receptor set was obtained from an adult woman who had mild COVID-19 (a few samples of this study predate the infection). Cell type and time point are not known. Each CDR3 is given with its conserved first and last residue. The D gene is left open where the match is weak. Only part of the rows carry a size: once, few, many, or a class if the clone is expanded.

cdr3_nt cdr3_aa cdr3_length d_call j_call v_call clone_size
TGTGCCAGCAGCCAAGATCTGGGCACTGAAGCTTTCTTT CASSQDLGTEAFF 13 - TRBJ1-1 TRBV14 -
TGTGCCAGCAGCCCGGAAGGACAGGGGGCCCACAATGAGCAGTTCTTC CASSPEGQGAHNEQFF 16 TRBD1 TRBJ2-1 TRBV13 few
TGTGCCAGCAGTTACCGGCCTACGACTAGCGACCCCTTCTACGAGCAGTACTTC CASSYRPTTSDPFYEQYF 18 TRBD2 TRBJ2-7 TRBV6-6 -
TGTGCCAGCAGCCAATCCACAGTGAGTCCCTCCGGCTACGAGCAGTACTTC CASSQSTVSPSGYEQYF 17 - TRBJ2-7 TRBV16 -
TGCGCCAGCAGCCAAAGGGGTTCCCTCACAGATACGCAGTATTTT CASSQRGSLTDTQYF 15 - TRBJ2-3 TRBV4-1 few
TGTGCCAGCAGTTACCTTTTGGGGATGAACACTGAAGCTTTCTTT CASSYLLGMNTEAFF 15 - TRBJ1-1 TRBV6-5 -
TGTGCCAGCAGCTTATCTCGACTGGGGGCGGGTGCGGGAGGTTTGAAGACCCAGTACTTC CASSLSRLGAGAGGLKTQYF 20 TRBD2 TRBJ2-5 TRBV7-8 few
TGCGCCAGCAGCTTGAGGGCAGAACTCGAGCAGTACTTC CASSLRAELEQYF 13 - TRBJ2-7 TRBV5-1 -
TGTGCCAGCAGCTTAGAAGGGACAGGGAGTTACACTGAAGCTTTCTTT CASSLEGTGSYTEAFF 16 TRBD1 TRBJ1-1 TRBV7-3 few
TGTGCCAGCACCCTCAGATGGGCCGGGGAGACCCAGTACTTC CASTLRWAGETQYF 14 - TRBJ2-5 TRBV6-2/TRBV6-3 -
TGTGCCAGTAGTACACCCTGGTCCCTCGACCTATCCGGGGAGCTGTTTTTT CASSTPWSLDLSGELFF 17 - TRBJ2-2 TRBV19 -
TGTGCCAGCAGTGCCCTGGACGGCACATTAACTCCAGGCGGCTACGAGCAGTACTTC CASSALDGTLTPGGYEQYF 19 - TRBJ2-7 TRBV27 -
TGTGCCAGCAGCCTCGCAGCTGTGGGGGGGCCAATACAGAGCTCCTACAATGAGCAGTTCTTC CASSLAAVGGPIQSSYNEQFF 21 - TRBJ2-1 TRBV6-6 -
TGTGCCAGCAGGAACCGGGACAAGGAAAACATTCAGTACTTC CASRNRDKENIQYF 14 - TRBJ2-4 TRBV11-3 few
TGCGCCAGCAGCCCTGGGACAGGGGGCTCCTACGAGCAGTACTTC CASSPGTGGSYEQYF 15 TRBD1 TRBJ2-7 TRBV4-3 many
TGTGCCAGCAGCTTAAGGGTGGCGTCAGAGACCCAGTACTTC CASSLRVASETQYF 14 - TRBJ2-5 TRBV11-2 -
TGCGCCAGCAGCCCCTGGCAGGACAACTATGGCTACACCTTC CASSPWQDNYGYTF 14 - TRBJ1-2 TRBV4-1 few
TGCAGCGTTGAGTTAGCGACCACGATCTCCTACGAGCAGTACTTC CSVELATTISYEQYF 15 - TRBJ2-7 TRBV29-1 -
TGCAGTGCTAGGGGGACTAGCGGGATTTCGGTAAACTACAATGAGCAGTTCTTC CSARGTSGISVNYNEQFF 18 TRBD2 TRBJ2-1 TRBV20-1 few
TGTGCCAGCAGCCAAGAGTCGGACTTTGGCGGGGGGGGTCAGTTCTTC CASSQESDFGGGGQFF 16 TRBD2 TRBJ2-1 TRBV3-1 few
TGTGCCAGCAGCGATCAAGGACGGATCCAAGAGACCCAGTACTTC CASSDQGRIQETQYF 15 - TRBJ2-5 TRBV6-2/TRBV6-3 -
TGTGCCAGCAGCATCCTACAGGGGCTTATAGCCAAAAACATTCAGTACTTC CASSILQGLIAKNIQYF 17 TRBD1 TRBJ2-4 TRBV5-6 few
TGTGCCAGCAGTTATAGTAGCCAGAATGACGAGCAGTACTTC CASSYSSQNDEQYF 14 - TRBJ2-7 TRBV6-6 few
TGCGCCACCAACCAGGGAGGAACAGATACGCAGTATTTT CATNQGGTDTQYF 13 - TRBJ2-3 TRBV5-1 few
TGTGCCAGCAGCCAGGGGTCGGGGGGTGAGAACACTGAAGCTTTCTTT CASSQGSGGENTEAFF 16 - TRBJ1-1 TRBV11-2 -
TGTGCCAGCAGCCAAGCGGTGGAGGGCTACACCTTC CASSQAVEGYTF 12 - TRBJ1-2 TRBV7-9 -
TGCAGCGTTAGTCCAGGGGCCGTGAACACCGGGGAGCTGTTTTTT CSVSPGAVNTGELFF 15 - TRBJ2-2 TRBV29-1 -
TGTGCCAGCAGCGGGCGTGAGACTAGCGGGAGGCCCTACGAGCAGTACTTC CASSGRETSGRPYEQYF 17 TRBD2 TRBJ2-7 TRBV9 -
TGCGCCAGCAGCTGGACAGGGAGCTCCTACGAGCAGTACTTC CASSWTGSSYEQYF 14 TRBD1 TRBJ2-7 TRBV5-1 few
TGTGCCATCTATCAGCGGGAGTGGTTCTACGAGCAGTACTTC CAIYQREWFYEQYF 14 TRBD2 TRBJ2-7 TRBV10-3 few
TGTGCCAGCATCTCCACCGGGACTAGCGGGATCGATGAGCAGTTCTTC CASISTGTSGIDEQFF 16 TRBD2 TRBJ2-1 TRBV7-9 few
TGTGCCAGCAGCGCTAGCGGGATCGCCTACAATGAGCAGTTCTTC CASSASGIAYNEQFF 15 TRBD2 TRBJ2-1 TRBV6-4 few
TGTGCCAGCAGCCAAGATTGGACTAGCGGTCCTAACCCAGGCACAGATACGCAGTATTTT CASSQDWTSGPNPGTDTQYF 20 TRBD2 TRBJ2-3 TRBV4-2 many
TGTGCCACCAGTGTGGGGAGGGGGAGCTCCTACAATGAGCAGTTCTTC CATSVGRGSSYNEQFF 16 - TRBJ2-1 TRBV24-1 -
TGTGCCAGCAGGCAAAGACTAGCGGGAGGGCCAAGGGGAGAGACCCAGTACTTC CASRQRLAGGPRGETQYF 18 TRBD2 TRBJ2-5 TRBV6-5 many
TGTGCCAGCAGCTTAGAGTGGGCAGGATACGAGCAGTACTTC CASSLEWAGYEQYF 14 - TRBJ2-7 TRBV7-9 -
TGTGCCAGCAGTTCTAGGCCCGGGACAGTAAAACAAGAGACCCAGTACTTC CASSSRPGTVKQETQYF 17 TRBD1 TRBJ2-5 TRBV12-3/TRBV12-4 -
TGTGCCAGCAGCCAAGGGACAAACAATGAGCAGTTCTTC CASSQGTNNEQFF 13 - TRBJ2-1 TRBV4-2 few
TGTGCCTGGGAAAGAGGACTATTCCACACAGATACGCAGTATTTT CAWERGLFHTDTQYF 15 - TRBJ2-3 TRBV30 -
TGTGCCAGCAAAAAGGGGTCATGGGCTTTCTTT CASKKGSWAFF 11 - TRBJ1-1 TRBV6-5 many
TGTGCCAGCAACCCCGACCACTCTGGGGCCAACGTCCTGACTTTC CASNPDHSGANVLTF 15 - TRBJ2-6 TRBV12-3/TRBV12-4 medium-sized
TGTGCCAGCAGTGAAGTGGGGACAGCCGGATCCTACGAGCAGTACTTC CASSEVGTAGSYEQYF 16 TRBD1 TRBJ2-7 TRBV2 -
TGTGCCAGCAGTTATTCGACATCCCTAATACGGTATGGCTACACCTTC CASSYSTSLIRYGYTF 16 - TRBJ1-2 TRBV6-6 -
TGCGCCAGCAGCTTGGTAGCGGGGACCGGGGAGCTGTTTTTT CASSLVAGTGELFF 14 TRBD2 TRBJ2-2 TRBV5-1 few
TGTGCCAGCAGTGAAGGCGGATGGTTACTGGGAGAGACCCAGTACTTC CASSEGGWLLGETQYF 16 - TRBJ2-5 TRBV6-1 -
TGTGCCAGCAGCCAAGATCTATATCAGAGCTCCTACAATGAGCAGTTCTTC CASSQDLYQSSYNEQFF 17 - TRBJ2-1 TRBV14 few
TGTGCCAGCAGATCTGGACAGGCAGCAAGGGAAAAACTGTTTTTT CASRSGQAAREKLFF 15 TRBD1 TRBJ1-4 TRBV12-3/TRBV12-4 few
- CASSKVASGTGSGELFF 17 - TRBJ2-2 TRBV21-1 few
TGTGCCACCAGTGATGGCGCGGTGGGAAAATACGAGCAGTACTTC CATSDGAVGKYEQYF 15 - TRBJ2-7 TRBV24-1 -
TGCAGCGTTGAGGGGAGGGGGTCCTACAATGAGCAGTTCTTC CSVEGRGSYNEQFF 14 - TRBJ2-1 TRBV29-1 many
TGTGCCAGCAGCCCATCGGCGGTGTGGGATACGCAGTATTTT CASSPSAVWDTQYF 14 - TRBJ2-3 TRBV12-3/TRBV12-4 -
TGTGCCAGCAGCGTAGGGTCGCGGGCTACCTACGAGCAGTACTTC CASSVGSRATYEQYF 15 - TRBJ2-7 TRBV9 few